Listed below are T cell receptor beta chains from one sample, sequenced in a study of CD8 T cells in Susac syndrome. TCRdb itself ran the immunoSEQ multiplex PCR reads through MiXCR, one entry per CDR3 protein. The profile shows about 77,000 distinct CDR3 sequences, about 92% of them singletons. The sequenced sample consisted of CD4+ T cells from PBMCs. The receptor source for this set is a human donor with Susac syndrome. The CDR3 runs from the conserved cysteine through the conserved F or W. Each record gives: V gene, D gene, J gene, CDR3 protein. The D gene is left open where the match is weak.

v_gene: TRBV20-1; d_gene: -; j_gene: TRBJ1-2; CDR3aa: CSAAVNDGYTF
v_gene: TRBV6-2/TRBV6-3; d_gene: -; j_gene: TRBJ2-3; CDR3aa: CASRGSEDHRRTQYF
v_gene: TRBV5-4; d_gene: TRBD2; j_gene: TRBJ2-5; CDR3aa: CASRKPGLTETQYF
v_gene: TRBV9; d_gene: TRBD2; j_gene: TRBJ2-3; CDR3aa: CASSVAGTSGADTQYF
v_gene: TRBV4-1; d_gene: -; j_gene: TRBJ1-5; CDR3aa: CASSQGSYSNQPQHF
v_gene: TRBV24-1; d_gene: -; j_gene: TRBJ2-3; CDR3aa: CATSDGAVDTQYF
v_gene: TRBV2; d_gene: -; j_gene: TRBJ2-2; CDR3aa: CASSAEGGELFF
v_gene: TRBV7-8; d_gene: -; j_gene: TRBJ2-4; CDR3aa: CASRPLPGHTGDIQYF
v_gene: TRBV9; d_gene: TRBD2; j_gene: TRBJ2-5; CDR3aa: CASSGSLAGGQETQYF
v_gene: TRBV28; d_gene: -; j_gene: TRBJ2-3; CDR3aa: CASNLQGPTDTQYF